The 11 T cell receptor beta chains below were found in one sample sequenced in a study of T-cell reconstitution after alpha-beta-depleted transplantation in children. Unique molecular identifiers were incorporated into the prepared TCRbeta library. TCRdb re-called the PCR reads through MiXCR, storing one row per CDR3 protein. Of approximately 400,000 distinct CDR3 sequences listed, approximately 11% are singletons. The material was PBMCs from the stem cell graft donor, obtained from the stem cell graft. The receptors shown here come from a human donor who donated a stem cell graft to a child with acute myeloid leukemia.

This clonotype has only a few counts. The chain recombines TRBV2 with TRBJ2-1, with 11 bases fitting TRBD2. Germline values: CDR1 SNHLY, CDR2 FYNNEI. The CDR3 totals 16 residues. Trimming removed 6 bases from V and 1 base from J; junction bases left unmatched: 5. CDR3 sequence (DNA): TGTGCCAGCAGGGAACGGACTAGCGGGTCCTACAATGAGCAGTTCTTC. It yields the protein CASRERTSGSYNEQFF. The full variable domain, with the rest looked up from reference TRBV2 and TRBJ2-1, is EPEVTQTPSHQVTQMGQEVILRCVPISNHLYFYWYRQILGQKVEFLVSFYNNEISEKSEIFDDQFSVERPDGSNFTLKIRSTKLEDSAMYFCASRERTSGSYNEQFFGPGTRLTVL.

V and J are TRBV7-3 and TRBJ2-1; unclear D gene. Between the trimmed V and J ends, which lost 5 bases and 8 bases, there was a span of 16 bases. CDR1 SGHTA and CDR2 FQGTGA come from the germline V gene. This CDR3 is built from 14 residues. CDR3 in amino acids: CASSPAGLLHEQFF. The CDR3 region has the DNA TGTGCCAGCAGCCCCGCCGGCTTGCTGCATGAGCAGTTCTTC.

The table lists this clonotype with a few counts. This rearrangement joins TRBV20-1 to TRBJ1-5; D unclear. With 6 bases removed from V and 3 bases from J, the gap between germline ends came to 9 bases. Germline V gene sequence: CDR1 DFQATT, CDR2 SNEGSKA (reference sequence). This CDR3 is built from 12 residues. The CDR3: CSAEAINQPQHF. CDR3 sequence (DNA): TGCAGTGCGGAGGCCATCAATCAGCCCCAGCATTTT.

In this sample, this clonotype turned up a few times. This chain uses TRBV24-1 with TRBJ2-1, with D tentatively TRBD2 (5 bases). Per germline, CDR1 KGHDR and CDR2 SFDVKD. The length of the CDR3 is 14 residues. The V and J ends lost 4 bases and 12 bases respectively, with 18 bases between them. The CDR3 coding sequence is TGTGCCACCAGTGACCCTGAGAGGGTATTCGGGCAGTTCTTC. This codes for CATSDPERVFGQFF.

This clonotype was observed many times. CDR3 sequence reads: CSATSSGTQETQYF. The CDR3 DNA reads TGCAGTGCTACCAGTTCCGGTACACAAGAGACCCAGTACTTC. The rearrangement joins TRBV20-1 to TRBJ2-5; no firm D call. The CDR3 sequence is 14 residues long. From germline, CDR1 is DFQATT and CDR2 SNEGSKA (reference sequence). V was trimmed by 4 bases and J by 2 bases, leaving 14 bases between them.

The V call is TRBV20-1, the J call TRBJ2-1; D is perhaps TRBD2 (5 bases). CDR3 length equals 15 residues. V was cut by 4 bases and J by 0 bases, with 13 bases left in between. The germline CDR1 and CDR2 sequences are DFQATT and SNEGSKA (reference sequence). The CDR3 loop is CSATPRGGSYNEQFF. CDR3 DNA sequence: TGCAGTGCTACCCCACGAGGAGGCTCCTACAATGAGCAGTTCTTC.

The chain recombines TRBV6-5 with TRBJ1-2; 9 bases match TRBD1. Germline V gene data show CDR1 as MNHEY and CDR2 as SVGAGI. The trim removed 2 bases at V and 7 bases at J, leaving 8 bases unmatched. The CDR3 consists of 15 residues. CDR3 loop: CASSYEGQGVGGYTF. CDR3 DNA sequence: TGTGCCAGCAGTTACGAGGGACAGGGAGTGGGTGGCTACACCTTC.

CDR3 bases: TGTGCCAGCAGTCCAGGTTTCTCAGCCAAAAACATTCAGTACTTC. It codes for CASSPGFSAKNIQYF. The rearrangement links TRBV12-3 or TRBV12-4 to TRBJ2-4; D gene uncertain. V lost 5 bases to trimming and J lost 0 bases, with 11 bases between them. This CDR3 is built from 15 residues.

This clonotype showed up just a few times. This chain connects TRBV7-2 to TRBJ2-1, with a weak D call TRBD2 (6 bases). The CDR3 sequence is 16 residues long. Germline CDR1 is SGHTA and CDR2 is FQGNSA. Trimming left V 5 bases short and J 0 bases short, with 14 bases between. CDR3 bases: TGTGCCAGCAGCACCTATAGCGGCCGCTCCTACAATGAGCAGTTCTTC. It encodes CASSTYSGRSYNEQFF.

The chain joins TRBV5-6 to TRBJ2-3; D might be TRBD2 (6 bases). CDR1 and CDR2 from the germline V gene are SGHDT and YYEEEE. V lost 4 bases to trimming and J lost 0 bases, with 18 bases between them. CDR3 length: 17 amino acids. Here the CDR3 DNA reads TGTGCCAGCAGCCCTTCTTGGGCTGGGACTAGCACAGATACGCAGTATTTT. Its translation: CASSPSWAGTSTDTQYF.

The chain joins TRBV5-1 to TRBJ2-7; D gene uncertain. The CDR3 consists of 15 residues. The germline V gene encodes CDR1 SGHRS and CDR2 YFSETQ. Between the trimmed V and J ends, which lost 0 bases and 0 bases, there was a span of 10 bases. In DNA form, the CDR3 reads TGCGCCAGCAGCTTGGCCACAGCGCTCTCCTACGAGCAGTACTTC. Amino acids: CASSLATALSYEQYF.